One T cell receptor beta chain is described in this entry. Its cognate antigen is unknown. This sample is part of a study of cytotoxic CD8 clonotypes in ibrutinib-treated CLL. Study summary: The response samples were taken once patients had been treated for a median of around eleven months, range 6 to 36. A mean of about 240,000 productive templates and tens of thousands of productive rearrangements was obtained per sample. Points from the study as a whole: Age-matched healthy donor levels were exceeded by baseline clonality, which tracked circulating CD8+ T-cell counts.

Germline CDR1 reads KGHSH; CDR2 reads LQKENI. V dropped 3 bases and J dropped 0 bases, with 8 bases sitting between them. CDR3 length: 15 amino acids. Researchers set a sequencing depth target of 1 in 200,000 to 1 in 1 million T cells. The method was immunoSEQ multiplex PCR; TCRdb's version includes in-frame clones alone and lacks a portion of them. The sample has roughly 200,000 clones; 72% are singletons. The sequence was collected from a human donor with chronic lymphocytic leukemia. Sequenced here: PBMCs, sampled after 24 months of ibrutinib treatment. This chain connects TRBV18 to TRBJ1-4; D unclear. The CDR3 protein is CASSPPDSTNEKLFF. CDR3 sequence (DNA): TGTGCCAGCTCACCGCCCGACTCAACTAATGAAAAACTGTTTTTT.